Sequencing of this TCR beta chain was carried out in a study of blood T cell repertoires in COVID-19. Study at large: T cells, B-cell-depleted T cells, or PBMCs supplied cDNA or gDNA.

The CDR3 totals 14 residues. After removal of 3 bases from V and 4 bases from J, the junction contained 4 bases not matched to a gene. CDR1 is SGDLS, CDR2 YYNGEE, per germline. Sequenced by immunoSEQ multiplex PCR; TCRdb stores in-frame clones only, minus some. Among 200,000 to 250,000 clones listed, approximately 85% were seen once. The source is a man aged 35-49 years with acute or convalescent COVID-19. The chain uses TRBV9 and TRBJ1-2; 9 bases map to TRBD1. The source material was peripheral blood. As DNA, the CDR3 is TGTGCCAGCAGCGGGGACAGGGATAGCTATGGCTACACCTTC. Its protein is CASSGDRDSYGYTF.